This T cell receptor (beta chain) was captured in a study of cytomegalovirus exposure and HLA in healthy donors. Findings of the study overall: It was shown in a later analysis that HLA-associated TCR beta chains were more clonally expanded than other, equally common chains. Per published accounts, TCR beta sequences correctly predicted the HLA-A and HLA-B alleles of most subjects.

Remarks on this clone: The antigen remains unidentified.

CDR3 length: 14 residues. Trimming removed 2 bases from V and 6 bases from J; junction bases left unmatched: 4. Per the germline V gene, CDR1 is LNHDA and CDR2 is SQIVND (reference sequence). The PCR had 60 Vbeta and 13 Jbeta primers. The repertoire was sequenced with immunoSEQ multiplex PCR; TCRdb's copy has only in-frame clones and lacks some. Recorded for this sample: 150,000 to 250,000 clones. This receptor was obtained from a boy younger than 18 in good health and CMV-seronegative. The gene calls are TRBV19 and TRBJ1-5; 7 nucleotides align to TRBD1. The sample comprised PBMCs. In nucleotides, the CDR3 is TGTGCCAGTAGTATAAACAGGGGCGGTCAGCCCCAGCATTTT. It specifies CASSINRGGQPQHF.